The T cell receptor beta chain under discussion was sequenced for a study of a mutant IDH1 vaccine in newly diagnosed glioma (dated by TCRdb to about 2021). In the study overall: Patients received eight vaccinations in weeks 1, 3, 5, 7, 11, 15, 19 and 23, corresponding to visits V03 through V10. Peripheral blood samples were drawn at six visits, namely V03 (baseline), V05, V07, V10, V12 and V13. Of the 25 to 35 treated patients, approximately 60% were male and roughly 40% were female, and a mean age of 40.4 years was recorded. For exploratory analyses, about 25 treated patients had longitudinal TCRB deep sequencing done wherever samples were available. Prior to enrollment, standard therapy consisting of radiotherapy alone, temozolomide alone, or radiochemotherapy with temozolomide had been administered to patients, with the combination being received by most patients. Vaccination started 4-6 weeks after radiotherapy alone, or was given together with temozolomide cycles in the groups whose treatment included chemotherapy.

With regard to this clone: Its antigen is still unknown. No much larger clone is present one base from it, and per-base qualities are unavailable.

CDR3 length: 15 amino acids, cysteine to phenylalanine. The only DNA kept is the CDR3, 45 bases in frame from the first base. V lost 2 bases and J lost 10 bases; the stretch between them is 15 bases long. In the germline V gene (reference sequence), CDR1 corresponds to MNHEY and CDR2 to SMNVEV. What the time point label conveys for this sample: week 11, during vaccination. Each vaccine dose, consisting of 300 ug of a 20-mer mutant IDH1 peptide in Montanide, was administered subcutaneously with topical imiquimod. All donors had newly diagnosed IDH1-mutant astrocytomas of WHO grade 3 or 4 that showed loss of nuclear ATRX. The samples were drawn from NOA16, a multicentre, single-arm, open-label phase I trial in Germany that tested a mutant IDH1 peptide vaccine in humans for the first time. Genomic DNA for TCRB sequencing was extracted from EDTA blood using the DNeasy Blood and Tissue Kit. Receptor libraries were prepared by the immunoSEQ multiplex PCR assay. Rearranged TCR beta chain sequences were amplified using the hsTCRB Kit according to the manufacturer's protocol. An Illumina MiSeq was used to sequence the TCRB libraries. Per the original workflow: Demultiplexing, trimming and gene mapping were performed with the kit vendor's proprietary platform. TCRdb retrieved this table from immuneACCESS and kept in-frame rearrangements only. Not all clones are present; in checked studies, unresolved V genes account for under half, and no reason is known for the remainder. The V and J calls and clone size come from that table; D and trimming were worked out from the DNA. The sample records tens of thousands of clones, about 78% of which are singletons. Together, the top ten hold more than 7.5% of the sample.

Overall study results and their limits: Immune responses induced by the vaccine were seen in approximately 93% of patients across multiple MHC alleles. No apparent relationship was observed between pseudoprogression and alterations in the top peripheral T cell clonotypes detected by TCRB sequencing. Availability determined which PBMC samples were chosen for TCRB deep sequencing. According to the authors, sample limitations meant that analyses of patient blood samples could not be reproduced.

The V and J segments used are TRBV27 and TRBJ1-6; no confident D gene assignment can be made. Specimen: PBMCs, collected from a glioma patient whose treatment included an IDH1 peptide vaccine. The sequence came from a woman aged 18-30 years with glioma. The DNA sequence is as follows: TGTGCCAGCAGTTTAAGCCTGGAGCAGTGGTCACCCCTCCACTTT. It specifies CASSLSLEQWSPLHF.